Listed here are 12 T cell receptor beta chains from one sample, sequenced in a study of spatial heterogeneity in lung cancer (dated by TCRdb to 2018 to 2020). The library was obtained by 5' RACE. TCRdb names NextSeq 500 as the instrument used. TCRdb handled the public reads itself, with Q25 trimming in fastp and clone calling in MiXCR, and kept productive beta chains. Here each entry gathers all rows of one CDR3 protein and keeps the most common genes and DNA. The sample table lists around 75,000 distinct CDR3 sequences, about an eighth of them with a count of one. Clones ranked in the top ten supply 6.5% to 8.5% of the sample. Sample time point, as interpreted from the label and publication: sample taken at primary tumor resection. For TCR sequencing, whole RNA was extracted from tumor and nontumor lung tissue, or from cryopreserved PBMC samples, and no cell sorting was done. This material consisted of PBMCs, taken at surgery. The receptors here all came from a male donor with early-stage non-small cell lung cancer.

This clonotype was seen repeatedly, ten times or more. CDR3 loop: CASSPWTGGGSDTQYF. The CDR3 nucleotides read TGTGCCAGCAGTCCTTGGACAGGGGGAGGTTCAGATACGCAGTATTTT. V and J are TRBV27 and TRBJ2-3, with 10 bases aligning to TRBD1. V lost 5 bases, J lost 4 bases, and 9 bases stayed unmatched. Germline CDR1 MNHEY, CDR2 SMNVEV (reference sequence). This CDR3 spans 16 amino acids.

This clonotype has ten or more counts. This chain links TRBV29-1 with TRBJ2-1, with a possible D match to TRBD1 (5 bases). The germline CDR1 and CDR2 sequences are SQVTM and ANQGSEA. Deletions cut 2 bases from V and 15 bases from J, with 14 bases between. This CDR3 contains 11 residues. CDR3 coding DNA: TGCAGCGTTGAACCGCAGGGTGTCCCGTTCTTC. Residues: CSVEPQGVPFF.

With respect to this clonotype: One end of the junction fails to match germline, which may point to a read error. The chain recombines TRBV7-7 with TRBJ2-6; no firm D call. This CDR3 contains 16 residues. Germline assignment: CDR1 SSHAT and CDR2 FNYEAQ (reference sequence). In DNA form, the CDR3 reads TGTGCTAGCAGCCCTTCCAGCCACTCTGGGGCCAACGTCCTGACTTTC. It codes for CASSPSSHSGANVLTF.

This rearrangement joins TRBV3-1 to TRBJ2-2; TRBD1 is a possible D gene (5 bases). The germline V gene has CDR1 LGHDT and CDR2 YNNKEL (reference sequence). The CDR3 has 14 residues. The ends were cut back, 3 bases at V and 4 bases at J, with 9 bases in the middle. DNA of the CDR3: TGTGCCAGCAGCCAGTCCGACAGCACCGGGGAGCTGTTTTTT. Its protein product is CASSQSDSTGELFF.

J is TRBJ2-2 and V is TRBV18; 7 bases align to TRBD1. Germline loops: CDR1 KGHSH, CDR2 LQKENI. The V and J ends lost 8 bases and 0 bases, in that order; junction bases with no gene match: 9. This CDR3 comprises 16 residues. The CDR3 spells CASQFRQGTNTGELFF. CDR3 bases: TGTGCCAGCCAATTCAGACAGGGTACGAACACCGGGGAGCTGTTTTTT.

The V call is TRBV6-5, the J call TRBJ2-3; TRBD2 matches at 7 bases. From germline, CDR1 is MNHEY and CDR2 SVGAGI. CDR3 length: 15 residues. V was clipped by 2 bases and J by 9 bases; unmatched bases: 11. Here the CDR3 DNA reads TGTGCCAGCAGTTACGAGACTGGCGGGAGACGAACGCAGTATTTT. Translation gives CASSYETGGRRTQYF.

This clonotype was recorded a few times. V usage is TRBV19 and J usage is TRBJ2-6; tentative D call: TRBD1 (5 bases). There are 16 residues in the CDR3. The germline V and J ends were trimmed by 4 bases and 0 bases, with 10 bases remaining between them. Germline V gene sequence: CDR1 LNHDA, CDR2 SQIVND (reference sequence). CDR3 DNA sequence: TGTGCCAGTAGTAGCGACAGCCGCTCTGGGGCCAACGTCCTGACTTTC. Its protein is CASSSDSRSGANVLTF.

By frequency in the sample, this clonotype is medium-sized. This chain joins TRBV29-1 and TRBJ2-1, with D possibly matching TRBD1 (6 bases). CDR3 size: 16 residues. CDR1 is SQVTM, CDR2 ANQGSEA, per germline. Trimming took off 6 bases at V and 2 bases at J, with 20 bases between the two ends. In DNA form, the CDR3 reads TGCAGCGTCCGTTCCACGGAGACAGGCACCTACAATGAGCAGTTCTTC. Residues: CSVRSTETGTYNEQFF.

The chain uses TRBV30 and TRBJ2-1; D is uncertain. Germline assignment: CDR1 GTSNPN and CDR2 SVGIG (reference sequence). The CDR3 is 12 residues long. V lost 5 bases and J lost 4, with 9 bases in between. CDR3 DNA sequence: TGTGCCTGGGGTAGAGCGTACAATGAGCAGTTCTTC. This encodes CAWGRAYNEQFF.

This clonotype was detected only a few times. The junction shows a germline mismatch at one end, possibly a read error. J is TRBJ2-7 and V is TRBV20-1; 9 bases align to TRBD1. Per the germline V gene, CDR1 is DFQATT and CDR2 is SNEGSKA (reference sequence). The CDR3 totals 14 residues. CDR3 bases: TGCAGTGCTAGAGAAAGGGACAGGGTCGGCCAAGAGGACTTC. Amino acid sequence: CSARERDRVGQEDF.

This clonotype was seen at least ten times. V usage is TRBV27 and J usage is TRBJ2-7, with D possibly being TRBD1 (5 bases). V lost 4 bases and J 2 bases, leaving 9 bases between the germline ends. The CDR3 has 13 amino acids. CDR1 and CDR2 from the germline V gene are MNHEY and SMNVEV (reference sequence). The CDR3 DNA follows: TGTGCCAGCAGTTACACACAGGCCTACGAGCAGTACTTC. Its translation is CASSYTQAYEQYF.

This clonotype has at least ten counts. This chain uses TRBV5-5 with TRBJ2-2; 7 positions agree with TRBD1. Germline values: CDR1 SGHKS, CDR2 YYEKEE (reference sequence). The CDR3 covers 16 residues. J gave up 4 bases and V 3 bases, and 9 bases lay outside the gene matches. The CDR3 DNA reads TGTGCCAGCAGCTGGGTCGAGGGGGCGCCCACCGGGGAGCTGTTTTTT. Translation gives CASSWVEGAPTGELFF. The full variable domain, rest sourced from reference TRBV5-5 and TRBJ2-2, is DAGVTQSPTHLIKTRGQQVTLRCSPISGHKSVSWYQQVLGQGPQFIFQYYEKEERGRGNFPDRFSARQFPNYSSELNVNALLLGDSALYLCASSWVEGAPTGELFFGEGSRLTVL.